Listed below are T cell receptor beta chains from one sample, sequenced in a study of memory CD4+ T cells and cytomegalovirus serostatus. Sequencing was performed with immunoSEQ multiplex PCR; in TCRdb, only in-frame clones are kept and a portion is missing. The profile shows around 84,000 clones, 65% to 85% of them singletons. Input material: memory CD4+ T cells from blood. These receptors were collected from an adult in good health and CMV-seronegative. CDR3s include the opening cysteine and the closing phenylalanine or tryptophan. Fields, in order: D gene, clone size, V gene, J gene, CDR3 DNA, CDR3 protein. D genes are given only for firm matches. Where a row states a size, it is once, few, many or the class of an expanded clone; other rows omit it.

d_gene: .
abundance: .
v_gene: TRBV6-5
j_gene: TRBJ1-6
CDR3nt: TGTGCCAGCAGTTACTCGAGGGGGTCCCCGAATTCACCCCTCCACTTT
CDR3aa: CASSYSRGSPNSPLHF

d_gene: .
abundance: .
v_gene: TRBV11-2
j_gene: TRBJ2-3
CDR3nt: TGTGCCAGCAGCCTGGGGGGTCCCGGGGCAGATACGCAGTATTTT
CDR3aa: CASSLGGPGADTQYF

d_gene: .
abundance: .
v_gene: TRBV6-4
j_gene: TRBJ1-2
CDR3nt: TGTGCCAGCAGTGACAGGAACTATGGCTACACCTTC
CDR3aa: CASSDRNYGYTF

d_gene: .
abundance: .
v_gene: TRBV29-1
j_gene: TRBJ1-2
CDR3nt: TGCAGCGTTCAGTTGGACTATGGCTACACCTTC
CDR3aa: CSVQLDYGYTF

d_gene: .
abundance: .
v_gene: TRBV6-1
j_gene: TRBJ1-2
CDR3nt: TGTGCCAGCAGTGAAAGGCTAGGCTATGGCTCCACCTTC
CDR3aa: CASSERLGYGSTF

d_gene: .
abundance: .
v_gene: TRBV7-2
j_gene: TRBJ2-1
CDR3nt: TGTGCCAGCAGCTTAGAGCCGCAGGTCTACAATGAGCAGTTCTTC
CDR3aa: CASSLEPQVYNEQFF

d_gene: .
abundance: .
v_gene: TRBV19
j_gene: TRBJ2-1
CDR3nt: TGTGCCAGTAGTAGGGGCCGCGACCAGTACGGTGAGCAGTTCTTC
CDR3aa: CASSRGRDQYGEQFF

d_gene: .
abundance: .
v_gene: TRBV10-3
j_gene: TRBJ2-7
CDR3nt: TGTGCGACGATGGAAAGGGACGGATCCTACGAGCAGTACTTC
CDR3aa: CATMERDGSYEQYF

d_gene: .
abundance: .
v_gene: TRBV5-6
j_gene: TRBJ2-4
CDR3nt: TGTGCCAGCAGCTTAGGAAAGGGAGCCATTCAGTACTTC
CDR3aa: CASSLGKGAIQYF

d_gene: .
abundance: .
v_gene: TRBV4-1
j_gene: TRBJ1-2
CDR3nt: TGCGCCAGCAGCCAGGGTTCGGGTGGCTACACCTTC
CDR3aa: CASSQGSGGYTF

d_gene: .
abundance: .
v_gene: TRBV6-5
j_gene: TRBJ1-6
CDR3nt: TGTGCCAGCAGTTACCAGCCGGACAAGGGGATTTCACCCCTCCACTTT
CDR3aa: CASSYQPDKGISPLHF

d_gene: .
abundance: .
v_gene: TRBV30
j_gene: TRBJ1-4
CDR3nt: TGTGCCTGGAAAGGGGTCTTGGGTGAAAAACTGTTTTTT
CDR3aa: CAWKGVLGEKLFF

d_gene: .
abundance: .
v_gene: TRBV15
j_gene: TRBJ1-6
CDR3nt: TGTGCCACCAGCAGAGATTCCCCGCGGAATTCACCCCTCCACTTT
CDR3aa: CATSRDSPRNSPLHF

d_gene: .
abundance: .
v_gene: TRBV5-6
j_gene: TRBJ1-6
CDR3nt: TGTGCCAGCAGCTTTGGGACGGCGAGCTCCTATAATTCACCCCTCCACTTT
CDR3aa: CASSFGTASSYNSPLHF

d_gene: .
abundance: .
v_gene: TRBV9
j_gene: TRBJ1-6
CDR3nt: TGTGCCAGCAGCGTTGAACCGGATAATTCACCCCTCCACTTT
CDR3aa: CASSVEPDNSPLHF

d_gene: .
abundance: .
v_gene: TRBV5-6
j_gene: TRBJ2-5
CDR3nt: TGTGCCAGCAGCCTAAGACCGTACCAAGAGACCCAGTACTTC
CDR3aa: CASSLRPYQETQYF

d_gene: TRBD1
abundance: .
v_gene: TRBV7-3
j_gene: TRBJ2-5
CDR3nt: TGTGCCAGCAGCTTGGGGACAGGTTGGGAAGAGACCCAGTACTTC
CDR3aa: CASSLGTGWEETQYF

d_gene: .
abundance: .
v_gene: TRBV6-1
j_gene: TRBJ2-3
CDR3nt: TGTGCCAGCGTTCCAGGAACTAGCACAGATACGCAGTATTTT
CDR3aa: CASVPGTSTDTQYF

d_gene: .
abundance: .
v_gene: TRBV6-5
j_gene: TRBJ2-2
CDR3nt: TGTGCCAGCAGTTCGTGGGGCAGCGCCGCGGAGCTGTTTTTT
CDR3aa: CASSSWGSAAELFF

d_gene: .
abundance: .
v_gene: TRBV11-3
j_gene: TRBJ2-3
CDR3nt: TGTGCCAGCAGCTTAGGATCAGCTGGGGGTACGCAGTATTTT
CDR3aa: CASSLGSAGGTQYF

d_gene: TRBD1
abundance: once
v_gene: TRBV7-2
j_gene: TRBJ1-3
CDR3nt: TGTGCCAGCAGCTTACGGACAGGAGGCAACTCTGGAAACACCATATATTTT
CDR3aa: CASSLRTGGNSGNTIYF

d_gene: .
abundance: .
v_gene: TRBV6-1
j_gene: TRBJ1-1
CDR3nt: TGTGCCAGCAGGCTGAAAGGTGACACTGAAGCTTTCTTT
CDR3aa: CASRLKGDTEAFF

d_gene: TRBD2
abundance: .
v_gene: TRBV6-1
j_gene: TRBJ2-3
CDR3nt: TGTGCCAGCAGTGATAGCGGGGGCCGCACAGATACGCAGTATTTT
CDR3aa: CASSDSGGRTDTQYF

d_gene: .
abundance: .
v_gene: TRBV18
j_gene: TRBJ2-7
CDR3nt: TGTGCCAGCTCACCAGACCCGGGGGCCTACGAGCAGTACTTC
CDR3aa: CASSPDPGAYEQYF

d_gene: .
abundance: .
v_gene: TRBV27
j_gene: TRBJ2-7
CDR3nt: TGTGCCAGCAGAAGGGACGGTTTCTACGAGCAGTACTTC
CDR3aa: CASRRDGFYEQYF

d_gene: TRBD1
abundance: .
v_gene: TRBV29-1
j_gene: TRBJ1-3
CDR3nt: TGCAGCTTCCTGCAGGGGGGTGGAAACACCATATATTTT
CDR3aa: CSFLQGGGNTIYF

d_gene: .
abundance: .
v_gene: TRBV14
j_gene: TRBJ1-4
CDR3nt: TGTGCCAGCAGCCGGGCAGCTCCTGAAAAACTGTTTTTT
CDR3aa: CASSRAAPEKLFF

d_gene: .
abundance: .
v_gene: TRBV5-1
j_gene: TRBJ2-5
CDR3nt: TGCGCCAGCAGGCAGGATAGGCTACCGATGAAAGAGACCCAGTACTTC
CDR3aa: CASRQDRLPMKETQYF

d_gene: .
abundance: .
v_gene: TRBV9
j_gene: TRBJ1-1
CDR3nt: TGTGCCAGCAGCCAGACCCTGAACACTGAAGCTTTCTTT
CDR3aa: CASSQTLNTEAFF

d_gene: TRBD1
abundance: .
v_gene: TRBV6-1
j_gene: TRBJ1-5
CDR3nt: TGTGCCAGCAGTGAATCTACAGGGGCCGTATATCAGCCCCAGCATTTT
CDR3aa: CASSESTGAVYQPQHF

d_gene: TRBD1
abundance: .
v_gene: TRBV5-6
j_gene: TRBJ1-2
CDR3nt: TGTGCCAGCAGCTTGGCCGACAGGGTGAAAGGCTACACCTTC
CDR3aa: CASSLADRVKGYTF

d_gene: .
abundance: many
v_gene: TRBV4-1
j_gene: TRBJ2-1
CDR3nt: TGCGCCAGCAGCCAAGCAGGGGCGGGTGCCCTGGGGGAGCAGTTCTTC
CDR3aa: CASSQAGAGALGEQFF

d_gene: .
abundance: .
v_gene: TRBV6-6
j_gene: TRBJ1-2
CDR3nt: TGTGCCAGCAGAGACCCCCGGGAGGGGCGAGGAGAGGGCTACACCTTC
CDR3aa: CASRDPREGRGEGYTF

d_gene: .
abundance: .
v_gene: TRBV6-1
j_gene: TRBJ2-7
CDR3nt: TGTGCCAGCAGAGAATCCGGGACTTGGGACTCCTACGAGCAGTACTTC
CDR3aa: CASRESGTWDSYEQYF

d_gene: TRBD1
abundance: .
v_gene: TRBV6-5
j_gene: TRBJ2-4
CDR3nt: TGTGCCAGCAGTAAGGGGGCAGCCAAAAACATTCAGTACTTC
CDR3aa: CASSKGAAKNIQYF